What follows are 23 T cell receptor beta chains derived from one specimen sequenced in a study of regulatory T cells in long-lasting Graves disease. As to time point: newly diagnosed GD, antithyroid drugs for less than 3 months. Scientists built the TCR library using RNA that was extracted from PBMCs. Arm-PCR with iRepertoire HTBI primers amplified the CDR3 regions for these TCR beta libraries. Via MiXCR, TCRdb re-called the multiplex PCR reads, giving one row per CDR3 protein. The sample has about 430,000 distinct CDR3 sequences, approximately 15% seen once. The data were also submitted as part of a second study, on T cells in Graves' hyperthyroidism and ophthalmopathy.

Sample: peripheral blood mononuclear cells (PBMCs), taken at new diagnosis, from a patient treated with antithyroid drugs. These receptors were taken from a woman aged 40 to 49 with Graves disease.

This clonotype has just a few counts. The chain combines TRBV6-5 with TRBJ2-5; possibly TRBD1 for D (6 bases). V was trimmed by 0 bases and J by 5 bases, leaving 16 bases between them. The CDR3 has 16 residues. Germline CDR1 MNHEY, CDR2 SVGAGI. The chain's CDR3 is CASSYSADSGWETQYF. DNA for the CDR3: TGTGCCAGCAGTTACTCGGCGGACAGCGGTTGGGAGACCCAGTACTTC.

This clonotype was counted at least ten times. The V call is TRBV27, the J call TRBJ2-7; D is unresolved. V was trimmed by 2 bases and J by 0 bases, leaving 8 bases between them. Germline V CDR1 and CDR2: MNHEY, SMNVEV (reference sequence). This CDR3 spans 14 amino acids. The CDR3, as DNA: TGTGCCAGCAGTTTAGCGGCGAGCTCCTACGAGCAGTACTTC. As protein: CASSLAASSYEQYF.

This clonotype was picked up many times. The chain has TRBV28 and TRBJ2-3; possibly TRBD2 for D (6 bases). This CDR3 region has 17 residues. V lost 5 bases and J lost 3, with 21 bases in between. Germline CDR1 MDHEN, CDR2 SYDVKM. The CDR3 region has the DNA TGTGCCAGCAGTAGAACCTTTGGCGGGATAGGTACAGATACGCAGTATTTT. It is translated as CASSRTFGGIGTDTQYF. Drawing the rest from reference TRBV28 and TRBJ2-3, the complete variable domain is DVKVTQSSRYLVKRTGEKVFLECVQDMDHENMFWYRQDPGLGLRLIYFSYDVKMKEKGDIPEGYSVSREKKERFSLILESASTNQTSMYLCASSRTFGGIGTDTQYFGPGTRLTVL.

This clonotype was seen a handful of times. The chain's CDR3 is CASSLHQGAWQPQHF. The CDR3 DNA reads TGTGCCAGCAGCCTTCATCAGGGGGCTTGGCAGCCCCAGCATTTT. The chain employs TRBV12-3 or TRBV12-4 and TRBJ1-5; 8 bases line up with TRBD1. The CDR3 sequence is 15 residues long. Germline trimming cut 6 bases from V and 7 bases from J; bases unmatched to any gene: 11.

This clonotype was recorded a few times. This sequence joins TRBV6-1 and TRBJ1-5, with a possible D match to TRBD1 (6 bases). The CDR3 consists of 16 residues. V dropped 5 bases and J dropped 0 bases, with 14 bases sitting between them. Looked up from germline, CDR1 is MNHNS and CDR2 is SASEGT. CDR3 amino acids: CASSRGGGTSNQPQHF. DNA for the CDR3: TGTGCCAGCAGTAGGGGGGGGGGAACTAGCAATCAGCCCCAGCATTTT.

The V and J genes are TRBV7-9 and TRBJ2-6, with 9 bases identical to TRBD1. The CDR3 is made up of 19 amino acids. Germline assignment: CDR1 SEHNR and CDR2 FQNEAQ (reference sequence). Losses at the gene ends were 4 bases for V and 0 bases for J; bases not matched to a gene: 10. The CDR3 here is CASSSTGTGMRSGANVLTF. The CDR3, as DNA: TGTGCCAGCAGCTCGACCGGGACAGGGATGCGCTCTGGGGCCAACGTCCTGACTTTC.

This clonotype appeared many times. V usage is TRBV7-9 and J usage is TRBJ2-3; TRBD1 might be the D (6 bases). Germline V gene sequence: CDR1 SEHNR, CDR2 FQNEAQ (reference sequence). The CDR3 consists of 12 residues. Trimming left V 5 bases short and J 6 bases short, with 9 bases between. CDR3 bases: TGTGCCAGCAGCACACAGGGTGATACGCAGTATTTT. It yields the protein CASSTQGDTQYF.

This chain links TRBV7-9 with TRBJ2-7, with D unclear. Trimming stripped 1 base from V and 3 bases from J, with 7 bases between. The germline gives CDR1 SEHNR, CDR2 FQNEAQ (reference sequence). The CDR3 extends over 13 amino acids. DNA of the CDR3: TGTGCCAGCAGCTTAGTACAGTTCTACGAGCAGTACTTC. Translated, it gives CASSLVQFYEQYF.

Comment on this clonotype: Being one base from a much bigger clone, this may be a read error. The chain couples TRBV6-2 or TRBV6-3 to TRBJ1-1; D gene unclear. The CDR3 consists of 18 residues. CDR1 and CDR2 (germline): MNHEY, SVGEGT. CDR3 sequence: CAGSFRWLPHPFDTEAFF. The CDR3 DNA follows: TGTGCCGGCAGTTTTCGTTGGCTACCTCACCCCTTCGACACTGAAGCTTTCTTT.

In this sample, this clonotype turned up a few times. The V call is TRBV20-1, the J call TRBJ1-2; no clear D gene. This CDR3 region has 13 residues. The germline CDR1 and CDR2 sequences are DFQATT and SNEGSKA (reference sequence). V was shortened by 3 bases and J by 4 bases, with 12 bases between the two germline ends. CDR3 residues: CSASVGRSYGYTF. CDR3 bases: TGCAGTGCTAGCGTCGGCAGGAGCTATGGCTACACCTTC.

This clonotype came up many times. The chain has TRBV10-2 and TRBJ2-7; D is uncertain. Germline V gene lookup returns CDR1 WSHSY and CDR2 SAAADI. The CDR3 extends over 14 amino acids. V lost 0 bases, J lost 4 bases, and 10 bases lay in between. As DNA, the CDR3 is TGCGCCAGCAGTGAGTCCCCCCCGCAATACGAGCAGTACTTC. It codes for CASSESPPQYEQYF.

The table lists this clonotype with a few counts. This chain joins TRBV7-9 and TRBJ2-1; D is undetermined. The V end was cut by 1 base, the J end by 9 bases, with 16 bases between. The CDR3 extends over 15 amino acids. The V gene's germline CDR1 is SEHNR and CDR2 FQNEAQ (reference sequence). The CDR3 DNA sequence: TGTGCCAGCAGCTTAGGTTCCCCGCGGCAATTTGAGCAGTTCTTC. Protein: CASSLGSPRQFEQFF. The full variable domain, completed using reference TRBV7-9 and TRBJ2-1, is DTGVSQNPRHKITKRGQNVTFRCDPISEHNRLYWYRQTLGQGPEFLTYFQNEAQLEKSRLLSDRFSAERPKGSFSTLEIQRTEQGDSAMYLCASSLGSPRQFEQFFGPGTRLTVL.

This clonotype has at least ten counts. The rearrangement links TRBV20-1 to TRBJ2-7; TRBD2 matches at 8 bases. There are 15 residues in the CDR3. Germline V CDR1 and CDR2: DFQATT, SNEGSKA (reference sequence). Trimming at V came to 3 bases and at J to 5 bases, leaving 12 bases not matched to a gene. As DNA, the CDR3 is TGCAGTGCTAGGTTGGGCAGCGGGAGCGTCAACGAGCAGTACTTC. Translation gives CSARLGSGSVNEQYF.

The sample holds many counts of this clonotype. The chain is built from TRBV28 and TRBJ2-5; 11 bases match TRBD2. Germline-derived CDR1 and CDR2 are MDHEN and SYDVKM. V was clipped by 5 bases and J by 2 bases; unmatched bases: 4. The CDR3 sequence is 15 residues long. The CDR3 nucleotides are TGTGCCAGCAGTCGCCGACTAGCGGGGCAAGAGACCCAGTACTTC. It is translated as CASSRRLAGQETQYF. The complete variable domain, with remaining parts taken from reference TRBV28 and TRBJ2-5, reads DVKVTQSSRYLVKRTGEKVFLECVQDMDHENMFWYRQDPGLGLRLIYFSYDVKMKEKGDIPEGYSVSREKKERFSLILESASTNQTSMYLCASSRRLAGQETQYFGPGTRLLVL.

This chain uses TRBV19 with TRBJ2-1; no reliable D call. The V gene lost 6 bases and the J gene lost 0 bases, with 15 bases spanning the gap. CDR3 length: 16 residues. CDR1 and CDR2 (germline): LNHDA, SQIVND (reference sequence). The CDR3 region has the DNA TGTGCCAGTAGGTCTAGGGCGGCTAGCTCCTACAATGAGCAGTTCTTC. Amino acid sequence: CASRSRAASSYNEQFF. The full variable domain, rest sourced from reference TRBV19 and TRBJ2-1, is DGGITQSPKYLFRKEGQNVTLSCEQNLNHDAMYWYRQDPGQGLRLIYYSQIVNDFQKGDIAEGYSVSREKKESFPLTVTSAQKNPTAFYLCASRSRAASSYNEQFFGPGTRLTVL.

The DNA for the CDR3 is TGTGCCAGCTTCCAGGGAACGAACACTGAAGCTTTCTTT. This sequence encodes CASFQGTNTEAFF. V usage is TRBV5-4 and J usage is TRBJ1-1, with D perhaps TRBD1 (5 bases). Germline V gene data show CDR1 as SGHNT and CDR2 as YYREEE (reference sequence). This CDR3 is built from 13 residues. V shed 7 bases and J shed 1 base, with 11 bases lying between them.

This sequence joins TRBV19 and TRBJ1-5; D call uncertain. Germline V gives CDR1 LNHDA, CDR2 SQIVND (reference sequence). Trimming took off 7 bases at V and 1 base at J, with 17 bases between the two ends. The length of the CDR3 is 16 residues. CDR3 sequence: CASTWGTLASNQPQHF. CDR3 in DNA: TGTGCCAGTACTTGGGGTACGCTGGCCAGCAATCAGCCCCAGCATTTT.

In its sample, this clonotype was seen once. The V and J genes are TRBV19 and TRBJ2-2, with 12 bases lining up with TRBD2. This CDR3 spans 20 amino acids. Germline assignment: CDR1 LNHDA and CDR2 SQIVND (reference sequence). V was clipped by 6 bases and J by 3 bases; unmatched bases: 17. The CDR3 is CASRNIGLAGISTHTGELFF. The CDR3 nucleotides are TGTGCCAGTAGAAATATAGGACTAGCGGGAATAAGTACGCACACCGGGGAGCTGTTTTTT.

This clonotype was seen many times. The chain is built from TRBV28 and TRBJ1-2; 8 bases match TRBD1. V lost 0 bases, J lost 5 bases, and 8 bases stayed unmatched. Germline V gene data show CDR1 as MDHEN and CDR2 as SYDVKM. CDR3 length: 16 amino acids. CDR3 DNA sequence: TGTGCCAGCAGTTTATGGGGTGGACAGGGTCGGTATGGCTACACCTTC. This codes for CASSLWGGQGRYGYTF.

The rearrangement links TRBV12-3 or TRBV12-4 to TRBJ1-1; D ambiguous. The CDR3 covers 14 residues. Trimming left V 6 bases short and J 3 bases short, with 14 bases between. Here the CDR3 DNA reads TGTGCCAGCAGGAGAAATCCCGGGGACACTGAAGCTTTCTTT. It codes for CASRRNPGDTEAFF.

This clonotype appeared many times. The chain employs TRBV7-3 and TRBJ2-7; D is unresolved. V was clipped by 5 bases and J by 1 base, with 15 bases between them. This CDR3 is 15 amino acids long. Germline lookup yields CDR1 SGHTA and CDR2 FQGTGA. The CDR3: CASSVSPVSSYEQYF. The CDR3 DNA reads TGTGCCAGCAGCGTTAGTCCCGTGAGTTCCTACGAGCAGTACTTC.

Of note for this clonotype: At one end, the junction sequence differs from germline, possibly due to a read error. The chain uses TRBV19 and TRBJ1-1, with 9 bases that match TRBD1. Germline CDR1 LNHDA, CDR2 SQIVND (reference sequence). CDR3 length: 15 amino acids. CDR3 protein: CASSLLGTGNTEASF. For the CDR3, the DNA is TGTGCCAGTAGTCTACTAGGGACAGGGAACACTGAAGCTTCCTTT.

As to this clonotype: At one end the junction does not follow the germline gene, possibly because of a read error. The chain links TRBV7-2 to TRBJ2-5, with 13 bases identical to TRBD2. CDR1 and CDR2 (germline): SGHTA, FQGNSA. CDR3 size: 16 residues. The CDR3 DNA reads as TGTGCCAGCAGCACCGGACTAGCGGGAGTCGGGGAGACCCGGTACTTC. It encodes CASSTGLAGVGETRYF.